This TCR beta chain emerged from a study of CD8+CD57+ T cells in acquired aplastic anemia. This clonotype was counted many times. TCR beta VDJ and CDR3 were profiled, and genomic DNA was the template. TCRdb used MiXCR to reprocess the reads, holding one entry per CDR3 protein. Here the sample spans more than 150,000 distinct CDR3 sequences, 48% being singletons. Patients selected for sequencing had displayed CD8+CD57+ cell expansion by flow cytometry. Sequenced sample: sorted CD4+, CD8+, or CD8+CD57+ T cells (not recorded which) from PBMCs. The sequence was collected from a human donor with aplastic anemia.

As DNA, the CDR3 is TGTGCCAGCACCCCAGAGTTCGGCAATGGAGGTGGCTACACCTTC. This encodes CASTPEFGNGGGYTF. This rearrangement joins TRBV6-1 to TRBJ1-2; D gene unclear. The CDR3 has 15 residues. V was cut by 7 bases and J by 7 bases, with 22 bases left in between. Germline V CDR1 and CDR2: MNHNS, SASEGT.